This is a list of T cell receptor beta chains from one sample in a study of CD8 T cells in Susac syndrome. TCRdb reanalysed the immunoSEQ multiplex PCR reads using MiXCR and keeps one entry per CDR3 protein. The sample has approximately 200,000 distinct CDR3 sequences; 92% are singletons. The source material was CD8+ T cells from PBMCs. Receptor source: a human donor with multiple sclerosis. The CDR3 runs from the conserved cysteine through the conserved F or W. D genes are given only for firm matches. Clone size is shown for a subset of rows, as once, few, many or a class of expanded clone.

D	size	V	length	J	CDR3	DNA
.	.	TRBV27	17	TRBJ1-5	CASSLPGQPYSNQPQHF	TGTGCCAGCAGTTTGCCCGGACAGCCCTATAGCAATCAGCCCCAGCATTTT
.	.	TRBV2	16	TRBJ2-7	CASSESRVEGAYEQYF	TGTGCCAGCAGTGAAAGCCGGGTGGAGGGCGCCTACGAGCAGTACTTC
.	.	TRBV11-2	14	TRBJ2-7	CASSSGFGSYEQYF	TGTGCCAGCAGCTCGGGGTTCGGCAGCTACGAGCAGTACTTC
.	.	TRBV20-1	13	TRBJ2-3	CSASGGFTDTQYF	TGCAGTGCCAGCGGAGGGTTTACAGATACGCAGTATTTT
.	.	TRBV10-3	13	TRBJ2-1	CAISVQSYNEQFF	TGTGCCATCAGCGTCCAAAGCTACAATGAGCAGTTCTTC
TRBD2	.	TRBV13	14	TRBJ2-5	CASSPSGGGETQYF	TGTGCCAGCAGCCCCAGCGGGGGGGGAGAGACCCAGTACTTC
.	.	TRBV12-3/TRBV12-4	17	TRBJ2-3	CASSIRQDGELTDTQYF	TGTGCCAGCAGTATCCGACAGGACGGGGAACTCACAGATACGCAGTATTTT
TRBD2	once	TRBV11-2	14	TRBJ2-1	CASVRTSGANEQFF	TGTGCCAGCGTACGGACTAGCGGGGCCAATGAGCAGTTCTTC
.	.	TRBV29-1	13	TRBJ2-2	CSAVRGNTGELFF	TGCAGCGCTGTCCGGGGGAACACCGGGGAGCTGTTTTTT
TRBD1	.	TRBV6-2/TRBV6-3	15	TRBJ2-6	CASSYRQGDPNVLTF	TGTGCCAGCAGTTACAGGCAGGGGGACCCCAACGTCCTGACTTTC
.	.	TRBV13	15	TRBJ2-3	CASSPGVASTDTQYF	TGTGCCAGCAGCCCCGGGGTAGCGAGCACAGATACGCAGTATTTT
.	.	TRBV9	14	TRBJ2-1	CASSPEDGYNEQFF	TGTGCCAGCAGTCCCGAGGACGGTTACAATGAGCAGTTCTTC
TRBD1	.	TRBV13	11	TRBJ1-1	CASRTGTEAFF	TGTGCCAGCAGGACAGGGACTGAAGCTTTCTTT
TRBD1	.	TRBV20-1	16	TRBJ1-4	CSARDLDRAEGEKLFF	TGCAGTGCTAGAGACCTCGACAGGGCGGAGGGTGAAAAACTGTTTTTT
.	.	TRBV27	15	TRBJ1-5	CASSLTGGDNQPQHF	TGTGCCAGCAGTTTAACGGGGGGGGACAATCAGCCCCAGCATTTT
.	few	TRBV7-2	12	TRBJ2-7	CASSFPGYEQYF	TGTGCCAGCAGCTTCCCTGGCTACGAGCAGTACTTC
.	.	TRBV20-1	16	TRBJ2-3	CSASGPQVPRTDTQYF	TGCAGTGCTAGCGGACCACAGGTTCCCCGCACAGATACGCAGTATTTT
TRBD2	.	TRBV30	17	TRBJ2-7	CAWSVSSGRASSYEQYF	TGTGCCTGGAGTGTTTCTAGCGGGAGGGCAAGCTCCTACGAGCAGTACTTC
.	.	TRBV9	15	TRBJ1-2	CASSVGGGLEFGYTF	TGTGCCAGCAGCGTAGGGGGGGGACTGGAGTTTGGCTACACCTTC
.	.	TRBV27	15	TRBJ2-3	CASSWRLTSTDTQYF	TGTGCCAGCAGTTGGCGGCTCACTAGCACAGATACGCAGTATTTT
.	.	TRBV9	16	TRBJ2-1	CASSVVPSRRVNEQFF	TGTGCCAGCAGCGTAGTCCCGAGTCGGAGGGTCAATGAGCAGTTCTTC
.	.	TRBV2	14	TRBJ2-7	CASSEPRTAYEQYF	TGTGCCAGCAGTGAACCTCGGACAGCCTACGAGCAGTACTTC
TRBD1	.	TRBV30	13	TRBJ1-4	CAWTTGANEKLFF	TGTGCCTGGACGACAGGGGCAAATGAAAAACTGTTTTTT
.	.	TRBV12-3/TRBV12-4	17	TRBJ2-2	CASSLGHGLPNTGELFF	TGTGCCAGCAGTTTAGGGCATGGGTTACCGAACACCGGGGAGCTGTTTTTT
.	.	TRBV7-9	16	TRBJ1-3	CASSLWPLSSGNTIYF	TGTGCCAGCAGCTTATGGCCCCTGAGCTCTGGAAACACCATATATTTT
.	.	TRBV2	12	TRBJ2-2	CATPNSTGELFF	TGTGCCACCCCAAACAGCACCGGGGAGCTGTTTTTT